This paragraph covers one T cell receptor beta chain sequence. What it binds is not known. Looked up from germline, CDR1 is SNHLY and CDR2 is FYNNEI. The V end was cut by 1 base, the J end by 8 bases, with 12 bases between. This CDR3 comprises 15 residues. This record belongs to a study of T cell responses to AZD1222 COVID-19 vaccine. Study findings and constraints: There were mostly white British donors and more females than males, and clonal diversity was possibly underestimated. Unmutated variant regions reportedly attract nearly half of all spike-specific TCRs. Only a handful of AZD1222 recipients, several in all, had baseline seropositivity.

Some clones are missing from TCRdb's copy, which holds only in-frame ones; the method was immunoSEQ multiplex PCR. The repertoire holds around 160,000 clones, with about 90% as singletons. Sequencing used peripheral blood, obtained 28 days after the second AZD1222 dose. V and J are TRBV2 and TRBJ1-6, with D possibly TRBD1 on 5 matching bases. The TCR was taken from an adult who received the AZD1222 COVID-19 vaccine. The CDR3 coding sequence is TGTGCCAGCAGTGAAGGCGGAGCCAGGGATTCACCCCTCCACTTT. Its protein product is CASSEGGARDSPLHF.